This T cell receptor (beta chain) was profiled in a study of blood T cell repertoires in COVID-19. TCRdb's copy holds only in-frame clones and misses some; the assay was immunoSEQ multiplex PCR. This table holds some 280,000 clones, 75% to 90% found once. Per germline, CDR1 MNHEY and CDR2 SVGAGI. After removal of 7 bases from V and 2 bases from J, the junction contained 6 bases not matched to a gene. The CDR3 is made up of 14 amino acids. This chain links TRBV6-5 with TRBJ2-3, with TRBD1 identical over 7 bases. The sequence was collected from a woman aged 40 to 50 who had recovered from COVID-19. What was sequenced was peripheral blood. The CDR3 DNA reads TGTGCCAGCAAACCGGGACAGCACACAGATACGCAGTATTTT. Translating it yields CASKPGQHTDTQYF.